The rows below give T cell receptor beta chains drawn from one sample of a study of blood T cell repertoires in COVID-19. Only in-frame clones appear in the TCRdb table, and some are missing; sequencing was by immunoSEQ multiplex PCR. The data contain about 480,000 clones, about nine tenths of them singletons. The specimen was PBMCs or T cells enriched from blood (not recorded which). Receptors were obtained from a woman aged 55 to 70 who had recovered from COVID-19. CDR3s include the opening cysteine and the closing phenylalanine or tryptophan. The order of the fields is CDR3 length, clone size, V gene, J gene, D gene, CDR3 protein, CDR3 DNA. The D gene is left open where the match is weak. Size values are once, few and many counts, or a class for expanded clones, and some rows have none.

15	.	TRBV5-4	TRBJ1-1	TRBD1	CASTRERTGLTEAFF	TGTGCCAGCACCCGCGAAAGGACAGGTCTTACTGAAGCTTTCTTT
18	.	TRBV27	TRBJ2-3	TRBD2	CASSPGLAGALSTDTQYF	TGTGCCAGCAGTCCCGGACTAGCGGGGGCCCTGAGCACAGATACGCAGTATTTT
16	.	TRBV9	TRBJ1-6	.	CASSASTGGNNSPLHF	TGTGCCAGCAGCGCTTCGACAGGTGGGAATAATTCACCCCTCCACTTT
13	.	TRBV30	TRBJ2-3	.	CAWRARGADTQYF	TGTGCCTGGAGGGCCAGGGGGGCAGATACGCAGTATTTT
15	.	TRBV12-5	TRBJ2-6	.	CASGFLSSGANVLTF	TGTGCTAGTGGTTTTTTGAGCTCTGGGGCCAACGTCCTGACTTTC
17	.	TRBV18	TRBJ2-5	TRBD1	CASSPRGQGATQETQYF	TGTGCCAGCTCACCACGGGGACAGGGGGCGACCCAAGAGACCCAGTACTTC
16	.	TRBV2	TRBJ2-4	TRBD2	CASSGPSGGAKNIQYF	TGTGCCAGCAGTGGGCCTAGCGGGGGGGCCAAAAACATTCAGTACTTC
16	.	TRBV4-2	TRBJ2-3	.	CASRPSAGAAGDTQYF	TGTGCCAGCAGACCGTCCGCGGGGGCCGCGGGCGATACGCAGTATTTT
13	.	TRBV5-5	TRBJ2-7	.	CASSLERIYEQYF	TGTGCCAGCAGCTTGGAGCGAATCTACGAGCAGTACTTC
14	few	TRBV30	TRBJ2-7	.	CAWSTGTYSYEQYF	TGTGCCTGGAGTACCGGGACATACTCCTACGAGCAGTACTTC
18	once	TRBV4-1	TRBJ2-7	TRBD2	CASSRLRSGRGDQYEQYF	TGCGCCAGCAGCCGACTAAGAAGTGGGCGGGGGGATCAATACGAGCAGTACTTC
13	.	TRBV10-3	TRBJ1-6	.	CATGVYDNSPLHF	TGTGCCACCGGGGTGTACGATAATTCACCCCTCCACTTT
15	.	TRBV27	TRBJ2-7	.	CASRPLFAGSYEQYF	TGTGCCAGCAGACCCCTATTCGCGGGGTCCTACGAGCAGTACTTC
19	.	TRBV12-5	TRBJ1-4	TRBD1	CASGRTGDGKIATNEKLFF	TGTGCTAGTGGCCGTACAGGGGACGGGAAAATAGCAACTAATGAAAAACTGTTTTTT
12	.	TRBV29-1	TRBJ2-7	.	CSVGQGSYEQYF	TGCAGCGTAGGTCAGGGGTCCTACGAGCAGTACTTC
13	.	TRBV25-1	TRBJ1-6	.	CASSGSGYSPLHF	TGTGCCAGCTCTGGTTCAGGGTATTCACCCCTCCACTTT
14	.	TRBV7-9	TRBJ2-1	TRBD1	CASSSGTGGRPKFF	TGTGCCAGCAGCTCGGGGACAGGGGGCCGCCCGAAGTTCTTC
18	.	TRBV6-2/TRBV6-3	TRBJ2-2	TRBD2	CASSWTSGGAWDTGELFF	TGTGCCAGCAGTTGGACTAGCGGGGGGGCGTGGGACACCGGGGAGCTGTTTTTT
15	.	TRBV7-9	TRBJ1-2	TRBD1	CASSLAGTGIYGYTF	TGTGCCAGCAGCTTAGCCGGGACAGGGATCTATGGCTACACCTTC
19	.	TRBV27	TRBJ1-1	.	CASSWGNRGGVSPNTEAFF	TGTGCCAGCAGTTGGGGGAATCGGGGAGGGGTTTCTCCGAACACTGAAGCTTTCTTT
15	.	TRBV30	TRBJ1-2	TRBD1	CAWRLDRDDNYGYTF	TGTGCCTGGAGACTAGACAGGGACGATAACTATGGCTACACCTTC
16	.	TRBV19	TRBJ1-6	TRBD1	CASRKTGGNYNSPLHF	TGTGCCAGTAGAAAAACAGGGGGCAACTATAATTCACCCCTCCACTTT
17	.	TRBV10-3	TRBJ2-4	.	CAISDSKGGQFKNIQYF	TGTGCCATCAGTGACTCAAAGGGGGGGCAGTTCAAAAACATTCAGTACTTC
13	.	TRBV3-1/TRBV3-2	TRBJ1-2	TRBD1	CASSQQGAGGYTF	TGTGCCAGCAGCCAGCAGGGGGCCGGTGGCTACACCTTC
14	.	TRBV9	TRBJ2-5	.	CASSPNSQPETQYF	TGTGCCAGCAGCCCAAACAGCCAACCCGAGACCCAGTACTTC
16	.	TRBV20-1	TRBJ1-4	TRBD1	CSARGDRGVLNEKLFF	TGCAGTGCTCGTGGAGACAGGGGCGTTCTTAATGAAAAACTGTTTTTT
15	.	TRBV5-5	TRBJ1-6	TRBD1	CASSLDGQGYSPLHF	TGTGCCAGCAGTCTGGACGGACAGGGGTATTCACCCCTCCACTTT
19	.	TRBV6-6	TRBJ1-2	TRBD1	CASSPVPRTGGPANYGYTF	TGTGCCAGCAGTCCCGTTCCTCGGACAGGGGGCCCTGCAAACTATGGCTACACCTTC
12	.	TRBV25-1	TRBJ2-1	.	CASSNSYNEQFF	TGTGCCAGCAGCAACAGCTACAATGAGCAGTTCTTC
14	.	TRBV24-1	TRBJ1-1	.	CATRGGGQGTEAFF	TGTGCCACCAGGGGAGGGGGGCAAGGCACTGAAGCTTTCTTT
16	.	TRBV3-1/TRBV3-2	TRBJ1-6	.	CASSQGWGGRNSPLHF	TGTGCCAGCAGCCAAGGTTGGGGAGGGCGAAATTCACCCCTCCACTTT
17	.	TRBV19	TRBJ1-6	.	CASSPARGRSYNSPLHF	TGTGCCAGTAGCCCTGCCAGGGGTCGGTCCTATAATTCACCCCTCCACTTT
16	.	TRBV3-1/TRBV3-2	TRBJ1-1	TRBD1	CASSQSGTARGTEAFF	TGTGCCAGCAGCCAATCCGGGACAGCCCGGGGGACTGAAGCTTTCTTT
15	.	TRBV4-1	TRBJ2-1	.	CASSRSIATYNEQFF	TGCGCCAGCAGCCGGAGTATCGCGACCTACAATGAGCAGTTCTTC
14	.	TRBV10-3	TRBJ2-3	TRBD1	CATGRDSSTDTQYF	TGTGCCACCGGCCGGGACAGTAGCACAGATACGCAGTATTTT
12	.	TRBV29-1	TRBJ2-1	.	CSVEGAPLGEFF	TGCAGCGTGGAGGGGGCCCCCCTTGGGGAGTTCTTC
13	.	TRBV3-1/TRBV3-2	TRBJ1-2	.	CASSPGTFYGYTF	TGTGCCAGCAGCCCGGGAACTTTCTATGGCTACACCTTC
14	.	TRBV24-1	TRBJ2-5	TRBD1	CATSGTQGLETQYF	TGTGCCACCAGTGGAACACAGGGGTTGGAGACCCAGTACTTC
15	.	TRBV6-5	TRBJ1-4	.	CASSYSSTFNEKLFF	TGTGCCAGCAGTTACTCAAGTACTTTTAATGAAAAACTGTTTTTT
13	.	TRBV2	TRBJ1-2	.	CASRIGTGGRYTF	TGTGCCAGCAGGATCGGGACCGGGGGTCGCTACACCTTC
16	.	TRBV19	TRBJ1-5	.	CASSISQDYSNQPQHF	TGTGCCAGTAGTATTAGCCAGGACTATAGCAATCAGCCCCAGCATTTT
16	once	TRBV2	TRBJ1-6	.	CASSDFTQFRAAPLHF	TGTGCCAGCAGTGACTTCACTCAGTTCAGGGCAGCACCCCTCCACTTT
15	.	TRBV6-5	TRBJ2-7	TRBD1	CASSYSTGGSYEQYF	TGTGCCAGCAGTTACTCGACAGGGGGCAGTTACGAGCAGTACTTC
16	.	TRBV4-1	TRBJ2-3	TRBD2	CASSQVGLAGVDTQYF	TGCGCCAGCAGCCAAGTTGGCCTAGCGGGGGTCGATACGCAGTATTTT
13	.	TRBV2	TRBJ1-2	.	CASSVTELYGYTF	TGTGCCAGCAGTGTGACAGAGCTCTATGGCTACACCTTC
13	.	TRBV10-1	TRBJ2-7	.	CASSELIGSEQYF	TGCGCCAGCAGTGAGTTGATTGGGAGCGAGCAGTACTTC
13	.	TRBV27	TRBJ1-1	.	CASSSKRDTEAFF	TGTGCCAGCAGTTCCAAGAGGGACACTGAAGCTTTCTTT
14	.	TRBV30	TRBJ1-1	.	CAWYRGLMNTEAFF	TGTGCCTGGTACCGCGGCTTAATGAACACTGAAGCTTTCTTT